The 26 T cell receptor beta chains below come from one sample, sequenced in a study of blood T cell repertoires in COVID-19. The assay was immunoSEQ multiplex PCR, and TCRdb's table has in-frame clones only and misses some. The table shows approximately 260,000 clones, with about 87% occurring only once. Sequencing was done on a sample of PBMCs or T cells enriched from blood (not recorded which). The receptors were sampled from a woman in her forties with acute COVID-19.

The V and J genes are TRBV18 and TRBJ2-5; 8 bases agree with TRBD2. The germline gives CDR1 KGHSH, CDR2 LQKENI. The V segment lost 1 base and the J segment 2 bases; nucleotides outside the gene matches: 9. The CDR3 spans 17 residues. Here the CDR3 DNA reads TGTGCCAGCTCACCACAGAACGGGAGGGCCGATCAAGAGACCCAGTACTTC. As protein: CASSPQNGRADQETQYF.

The chain links TRBV6-6 to TRBJ1-2, with 8 bases matching TRBD1. The germline V gene has CDR1 MNHNY and CDR2 SVGAGI (reference sequence). This CDR3 has 14 amino acids. V lost 6 bases to trimming and J lost 7 bases; unmatched junction nucleotides: 10. The CDR3 DNA follows: TGTGCCAGCAGCAAGACAGGGGAATCGGCTGGCTACACCTTC. This translates into CASSKTGESAGYTF.

This chain joins TRBV9 and TRBJ2-1; tentatively, D is TRBD2 (6 bases). CDR1 is SGDLS and CDR2 is YYNGEE in the germline V gene. The CDR3 has 14 amino acids. V was shortened by 6 bases and J by 5 bases, with 15 bases between the two germline ends. The DNA for the CDR3 is TGTGCCAGCACCCCGGGACTCCCAAACAATGAGCAGTTCTTC. Protein: CASTPGLPNNEQFF. Full variable domain (remainder filled in from reference TRBV9 and TRBJ2-1): DSGVTQTPKHLITATGQRVTLRCSPRSGDLSVYWYQQSLDQGLQFLIQYYNGEERAKGNILERFSAQQFPDLHSELNLSSLELGDSALYFCASTPGLPNNEQFFGPGTRLTVL.

The chain links TRBV11-3 to TRBJ2-2; TRBD1 might be the D (6 bases). Germline loops: CDR1 SGHNT, CDR2 YENEEA. This CDR3 is built from 17 residues. V was clipped by 2 bases and J by 5 bases, with 18 bases between them. The CDR3 DNA sequence: TGTGCCAGCAGCTTATTGATTTCAGGGGATAGGACCGGGGAGCTGTTTTTT. Translated, it gives CASSLLISGDRTGELFF.

The chain links TRBV5-1 to TRBJ2-2, with 9 bases identical to TRBD2. Germline V gives CDR1 SGHRS, CDR2 YFSETQ. V trimming: 5 bases; J trimming: 2 bases; junction bases outside the gene matches: 7. There are 16 residues in the CDR3. The CDR3 DNA reads TGCGCCAGCAGAGACCTAGCGGGATTAAACACCGGGGAGCTGTTTTTT. This encodes CASRDLAGLNTGELFF.

The chain uses TRBV3-1 (or the pseudogene TRBV3-2) and TRBJ2-7; 12 nucleotides match TRBD2. The CDR3 consists of 16 residues. After removal of 3 bases from V and 0 bases from J, the junction contained 3 bases not matched to a gene. Germline CDR1 and CDR2: LGHDT and YNNKEL (reference sequence). The chain's CDR3 is CASSHLAGGLSYEQYF. In nucleotides, the CDR3 is TGTGCCAGCAGCCACCTAGCGGGAGGGCTCTCCTACGAGCAGTACTTC.

The chain recombines TRBV29-1 with TRBJ1-2; 12 bases align to TRBD1. Germline CDR1 is SQVTM and CDR2 is ANQGSEA. This CDR3 comprises 15 residues. The V segment lost 6 bases and the J segment 7 bases; nucleotides outside the gene matches: 12. CDR3 sequence (DNA): TGCAGCGTGACCGGGACAGGGGGCGAAGGGGGTGGCTACACCTTC. This encodes CSVTGTGGEGGGYTF.

The chain employs TRBV7-6 and TRBJ2-5; 7 bases align to TRBD2. The length of the CDR3 is 14 residues. Germline-derived CDR1 and CDR2 are SGHVS and FNYEAQ. V lost 8 bases to trimming and J lost 2 bases; unmatched junction nucleotides: 8. The CDR3 region is CASGGGTVQETQYF. The CDR3 region has the DNA TGTGCCAGCGGGGGGGGTACAGTACAAGAGACCCAGTACTTC.

The chain couples TRBV19 to TRBJ1-4, with D possibly TRBD1 on 6 matching bases. Germline values: CDR1 LNHDA, CDR2 SQIVND (reference sequence). The CDR3 totals 13 residues. V was cut by 8 bases and J by 5 bases, with 12 bases left in between. CDR3: CASADRPNEKLFF. The CDR3 nucleotides are TGTGCCAGTGCGGACAGACCCAATGAAAAACTGTTTTTT.

As DNA, the CDR3 is TGTGCCAGCAGCTTAACCCGAGCGAACACTGAAGCTTTCTTT. Translation: CASSLTRANTEAFF. The chain couples TRBV28 to TRBJ1-1; D is undetermined. Per the germline V gene, CDR1 is MDHEN and CDR2 is SYDVKM. Trimming took off 6 bases at V and 1 base at J, with 12 bases between the two ends. This CDR3 contains 14 residues.

There are a few counts of this clone. This rearrangement joins TRBV9 to TRBJ2-1, with 7 bases aligning to TRBD2. The germline V gene encodes CDR1 SGDLS and CDR2 YYNGEE. The CDR3 is 16 residues long. The ends lost 4 bases at V and 4 bases at J; junction bases unmatched: 11. The CDR3 sequence is CASSPFLSREYNEQFF. The CDR3, as DNA: TGTGCCAGCAGCCCCTTTTTGTCGCGGGAGTACAATGAGCAGTTCTTC. Using reference TRBV9 and TRBJ2-1 for the parts outside the CDR3, the full variable domain is DSGVTQTPKHLITATGQRVTLRCSPRSGDLSVYWYQQSLDQGLQFLIQYYNGEERAKGNILERFSAQQFPDLHSELNLSSLELGDSALYFCASSPFLSREYNEQFFGPGTRLTVL.

The V gene is TRBV4-3, the J gene TRBJ2-5, with TRBD2 matching 12 bases. Germline V gene data show CDR1 as LGHNA and CDR2 as YSLEER. The CDR3 runs 17 residues. V shed 0 bases, J shed 5 bases, and the junction held 7 bases outside the gene matches. The CDR3 sequence is CASSQDDRTSGMETQYF. The CDR3 nucleotides are TGCGCCAGCAGCCAAGATGACAGGACTAGCGGGATGGAGACCCAGTACTTC.

The genes are TRBV7-2 and TRBJ1-2; D unresolved. CDR3 length equals 13 residues. The ends were cut back, 5 bases at V and 6 bases at J, with 13 bases in the middle. Germline loops: CDR1 SGHTA, CDR2 FQGNSA. The CDR3 reads CASSHDGWDGYTF. CDR3 coding DNA: TGTGCCAGCAGCCACGACGGGTGGGATGGCTACACCTTC.

J is TRBJ2-1 and V is TRBV18; D is possibly TRBD2 (6 bases). This CDR3 has 13 residues. Looked up from germline, CDR1 is KGHSH and CDR2 is LQKENI. V was cut by 5 bases and J by 9 bases, with 14 bases left in between. CDR3 loop: CASSTLTSSEQFF. CDR3 bases: TGTGCCAGCTCAACCCTGACTAGTTCTGAGCAGTTCTTC.

The rearrangement links TRBV28 to TRBJ2-2; TRBD1 might be the D (5 bases). In germline, CDR1 is MDHEN, CDR2 SYDVKM. V was shortened by 11 bases and J by 5 bases, with 12 bases between the two germline ends. The CDR3 covers 12 residues. For the CDR3, the DNA is TGTGCCGGGGAAACAGGTACCGGGGAGCTGTTTTTT. Protein sequence: CAGETGTGELFF.

The V gene is TRBV6-5, the J gene TRBJ2-7; 7 nucleotides line up with TRBD2. CDR1 is MNHEY and CDR2 is SVGAGI in the germline V gene. The V gene end was trimmed by 0 bases and the J gene end by 3 bases; junction bases not matched to a gene: 5. CDR3 length: 15 amino acids. CDR3 DNA sequence: TGTGCCAGCAGTTACTCGGGGGGGTCGAGCTACGAGCAGTACTTC. It specifies CASSYSGGSSYEQYF.

The J gene is TRBJ2-1, the V gene TRBV30; 11 nucleotides match TRBD2. This CDR3 comprises 22 residues. CDR1 and CDR2 from the germline V gene are GTSNPN and SVGIG (reference sequence). V was clipped by 6 bases and J by 0 bases; unmatched bases: 25. CDR3 sequence: CACSSGQSLTSGVTSSYNEQFF. DNA for the CDR3: TGTGCCTGTTCCTCCGGACAGTCGTTGACTAGCGGGGTTACCAGCTCCTACAATGAGCAGTTCTTC. Combining the CDR3 with reference TRBV30 and TRBJ2-1 gives the whole variable domain SQTIHQWPATLVQPVGSPLSLECTVEGTSNPNLYWYRQAAGRGLQLLFYSVGIGQISSEVPQNLSASRPQDRQFILSSKKLLLSDSGFYLCACSSGQSLTSGVTSSYNEQFFGPGTRLTVL.

This clone was detected only once. The V gene is TRBV10-3, the J gene TRBJ1-1; perhaps TRBD1 as D (6 bases). The CDR3 contains 14 residues. Deletions cut 5 bases from V and 0 bases from J, with 10 bases between. Per the germline V gene, CDR1 is ENHRY and CDR2 is SYGVKD. CDR3 sequence (DNA): TGTGCCATCAGTATCTCAGGGGTGAACACTGAAGCTTTCTTT. Translation gives CAISISGVNTEAFF.

This clone has only one observation. The J gene is TRBJ1-2, the V gene TRBV27, with D unresolved. Germline loops: CDR1 MNHEY, CDR2 SMNVEV (reference sequence). The CDR3 is 13 amino acids. V was trimmed by 2 bases and J by 2 bases, leaving 6 bases between them. The CDR3 sequence is CASSLTANYGYTF. The DNA for the CDR3 is TGTGCCAGCAGTTTAACAGCAAACTATGGCTACACCTTC.

This clone was counted once. The J gene is TRBJ2-2, the V gene TRBV5-4; 8 positions match TRBD2. Germline lookup yields CDR1 SGHNT and CDR2 YYREEE (reference sequence). The trim removed 3 bases at V and 5 bases at J, leaving 9 bases unmatched. This CDR3 is built from 16 residues. The CDR3 protein is CASSSSGRRETGELFF. DNA for the CDR3: TGTGCCAGCAGCTCCAGCGGGAGAAGGGAAACCGGGGAGCTGTTTTTT.

This chain links TRBV18 with TRBJ1-1; D unresolved. This CDR3 has 14 residues. The germline V and J ends were trimmed by 5 bases and 0 bases, with 10 bases remaining between them. Per the germline V gene, CDR1 is KGHSH and CDR2 is LQKENI. CDR3 residues: CASSVPPMNTEAFF. The DNA of the CDR3 is TGTGCCAGCTCAGTTCCCCCTATGAACACTGAAGCTTTCTTT.

This clone was observed a few times. The gene calls are TRBV4-2 and TRBJ2-1; 8 bases fit TRBD2. Germline V lookup: CDR1 LGHNA, CDR2 YNFKEQ. The CDR3 spans 15 residues. V was pared by 1 base and J by 8 bases, with 7 bases of the junction left unmatched. The CDR3 bases are TGTGCCAGCAGCCAAGCCGGGACTAGATCAGATGAGCAGTTCTTC. Amino acids: CASSQAGTRSDEQFF.

The CDR3: CASSRLGEETQYF. CDR3 DNA: TGTGCCAGCAGTCGGCTGGGCGAAGAGACCCAGTACTTC. This chain uses TRBV6-5 with TRBJ2-5; D call uncertain. The ends were cut back, 5 bases at V and 3 bases at J, with 10 bases in the middle. The germline V gene has CDR1 MNHEY and CDR2 SVGAGI. CDR3 length: 13 amino acids.

The J gene is TRBJ1-4, the V gene TRBV5-1; D is uncertain. The length of the CDR3 is 19 residues. The germline gives CDR1 SGHRS, CDR2 YFSETQ. Trimming removed 0 bases from V and 0 bases from J, with 18 bases in between. In nucleotides, the CDR3 is TGCGCCAGCAGCTTGGCCGCGGGCCTAATTTCGGCAACTAATGAAAAACTGTTTTTT. This sequence encodes CASSLAAGLISATNEKLFF. The whole variable domain, remainder taken from reference TRBV5-1 and TRBJ1-4, is KAGVTQTPRYLIKTRGQQVTLSCSPISGHRSVSWYQQTPGQGLQFLFEYFSETQRNKGNFPGRFSGRQFSNSRSEMNVSTLELGDSALYLCASSLAAGLISATNEKLFFGSGTQLSVL.

This chain joins TRBV21-1 and TRBJ1-1; the table's D call TRBD1 went unverified against the DNA. TRBV21-1 is tagged as a pseudogene. CDR3 length equals 15 residues. DNA of the CDR3: TGTGCCAGCAGCAACGCTAAAACAGGGTCCACTGAAGCTTTCTTT. Its protein is CASSNAKTGSTEAFF.

This clone turned up a few times. The V call is TRBV5-4, the J call TRBJ1-1; no clear D gene. There are 13 residues in the CDR3. Germline V lookup: CDR1 SGHNT, CDR2 YYREEE (reference sequence). V was pared by 6 bases and J by 1 base, with 10 bases between. The CDR3 here is CASTQPWNTEAFF. For the CDR3, the DNA is TGTGCCAGCACACAGCCTTGGAACACTGAAGCTTTCTTT.